The clone carrying this TCR beta chain occurred once. Its antigen is currently unknown. Libraries were prepared by immunoSEQ multiplex PCR; TCRdb keeps only in-frame clonotypes and omits some of them. The data show about 41,000 clones, roughly 70% seen once. The CDR3 is 15 amino acids. CDR1 and CDR2 (germline): MRHNA, SNTAGT. J lost 7 bases, V lost 2 bases, and 8 bases had no gene match. The data were obtained in a study of vaccination effects on CD4 cells after COVID-19. General observations from the study: Convalescent patients numbered few in the study; early post-infection timepoints were missing entirely.

Before sequencing, viral peptide pools were used by the ViraFEST assay to expand antigen-specific CD4+ T cells. Culturing for approximately 10 days preceded CD4+ T cell isolation. According to the study, vaccine recipients showed no prior SARS-CoV-2 infection and negative nucleocapsid antibodies. Half the medium was replaced with IL-2 medium on days 3 and 7. The specimen comprised CD4+ T cells from PBMCs cultured with HCoV-OC43 spike peptides, sampled before COVID-19 vaccination. Subset defined: HCoV-OC43 spike overlapping peptide pool stimulation. The source of this sequence is a human donor who received a COVID-19 vaccine. V is TRBV6-4 and J is TRBJ1-1; 9 bases map to TRBD1. CDR3 bases: TGTGCCAGCAGTGACGGGACAGGGACAGCCGGTGAAGCTTTCTTT. Translation: CASSDGTGTAGEAFF.